Listed below are T cell receptor beta chains from one sample, sequenced in a study of blood T cells in healthy people across ages. TCRdb itself ran the 5' RACE reads through MiXCR, one entry per CDR3 protein. The table has approximately 830,000 distinct CDR3 sequences, less than 80% seen once; the top ten hold about a quarter. The sequenced material came from blood. The origin of the receptors is a man aged 25-40 years in good health. Each CDR3 is given with its conserved first and last residue. A D gene is named only where the DNA matches it firmly. Not every row has a clone size; where given, it reads once, few, many or a size class.

v_call: TRBV6-6
j_call: TRBJ2-7
clone_size: few
d_call: .
cdr3_nt: TGTGCCAGCAGTTACATCAGGGGGGCGGACGAGCAGTACTTC
cdr3_aa: CASSYIRGADEQYF

v_call: TRBV7-9
j_call: TRBJ1-5
clone_size: .
d_call: .
cdr3_nt: TGTGCCAGCAGCCAGCAGGATCAGCCCCAGCATTTT
cdr3_aa: CASSQQDQPQHF

v_call: TRBV5-1
j_call: TRBJ2-7
clone_size: .
d_call: TRBD1
cdr3_nt: TGCGCCAGCAGCTTGGCCCGAGGGGTCGCAGGGGGATTTTACGAGCAGTACTTC
cdr3_aa: CASSLARGVAGGFYEQYF

v_call: TRBV11-2
j_call: TRBJ1-4
clone_size: .
d_call: .
cdr3_nt: TGTGCCAGCAGCCTCTCGCGCGGGGGCAATGAAAAACTGTTTTTT
cdr3_aa: CASSLSRGGNEKLFF

v_call: TRBV18
j_call: TRBJ2-1
clone_size: .
d_call: .
cdr3_nt: TGTGCCAGCTCACCCCGGGTTGCCTCCTACAATGAGCAGTTCTTC
cdr3_aa: CASSPRVASYNEQFF

v_call: TRBV6-6
j_call: TRBJ1-1
clone_size: .
d_call: .
cdr3_nt: TGTGCCAGCAGTGCGACCCCGTCTGGCACTGAAGCTTTCTTT
cdr3_aa: CASSATPSGTEAFF

v_call: TRBV6-6
j_call: TRBJ2-1
clone_size: .
d_call: TRBD2
cdr3_nt: TGTGCCAGCAGCCACAGCGGGGGATCACCGGAGACCCAGTTCTTC
cdr3_aa: CASSHSGGSPETQFF

v_call: TRBV7-2
j_call: TRBJ1-5
clone_size: .
d_call: .
cdr3_nt: TGTGCCAGCAGCTTAGAGGGAGCTCAGCCCCAGCATTTT
cdr3_aa: CASSLEGAQPQHF

v_call: TRBV6-5
j_call: TRBJ2-6
clone_size: .
d_call: TRBD1
cdr3_nt: TGTGCCAGAAGTTACAGCGGGACAGGGGGTTATGGGGCCAACGTCCTGACTTTC
cdr3_aa: CARSYSGTGGYGANVLTF

v_call: TRBV6-2/TRBV6-3
j_call: TRBJ1-4
clone_size: .
d_call: TRBD1
cdr3_nt: TGTGCCAGCAGCTACAGGGGTGGCGAAAAACTGTTTTTT
cdr3_aa: CASSYRGGEKLFF

v_call: TRBV15
j_call: TRBJ2-7
clone_size: .
d_call: .
cdr3_nt: TGTGCCACCAGCAGGGCGGTCTTCTCCTACGAGCAGTACTTC
cdr3_aa: CATSRAVFSYEQYF

v_call: TRBV4-3
j_call: TRBJ2-6
clone_size: .
d_call: .
cdr3_nt: TGCGCCAGCAGCCAAGACAGGGACCCTTCCGTCCTGACTTTC
cdr3_aa: CASSQDRDPSVLTF

v_call: TRBV6-2/TRBV6-3
j_call: TRBJ2-7
clone_size: .
d_call: .
cdr3_nt: TGTGCCAGCAGTTCCACCTTTCTGACAGGCCTCTCCTACGAGCAGTACTTC
cdr3_aa: CASSSTFLTGLSYEQYF

v_call: TRBV28
j_call: TRBJ2-5
clone_size: few
d_call: TRBD1
cdr3_nt: TGTGCCAGCAGACTCGACAGGGCTTGGTCGGAGACCCAGTACTTC
cdr3_aa: CASRLDRAWSETQYF

v_call: TRBV29-1
j_call: TRBJ2-5
clone_size: few
d_call: .
cdr3_nt: TGCAGCGTTGTCGGCAGCCAAGCGCCAGAGACCCAGTACTTC
cdr3_aa: CSVVGSQAPETQYF

v_call: TRBV5-5
j_call: TRBJ1-6
clone_size: .
d_call: .
cdr3_nt: TGTGCCAGCAGCGATACCGGGACTCCCTTTTCACCCCTCCACTTT
cdr3_aa: CASSDTGTPFSPLHF

v_call: TRBV10-1
j_call: TRBJ2-1
clone_size: .
d_call: .
cdr3_nt: TGCGCCAGCAATACAACTAGGATCGCGACAGTTGAGCAGTTCTTC
cdr3_aa: CASNTTRIATVEQFF

v_call: TRBV12-3/TRBV12-4
j_call: TRBJ1-2
clone_size: .
d_call: .
cdr3_nt: TGTGCCAGCAGTTTATATGGCTACACCTTC
cdr3_aa: CASSLYGYTF

v_call: TRBV10-3
j_call: TRBJ2-4
clone_size: .
d_call: TRBD2
cdr3_nt: TGTGCCAGCGCCGTTTTAGCGGGGCTGCAGTACTTC
cdr3_aa: CASAVLAGLQYF

v_call: TRBV12-3/TRBV12-4
j_call: TRBJ2-7
clone_size: once
d_call: TRBD2
cdr3_nt: TGTGCCAGCACCTCCACTAGCGGGCCCTACAAGCAGTACTTC
cdr3_aa: CASTSTSGPYKQYF

v_call: TRBV5-1
j_call: TRBJ2-5
clone_size: few
d_call: .
cdr3_nt: TGCGCCAGCAGCAGTAACGGGGAGACCCAGTACTTC
cdr3_aa: CASSSNGETQYF

v_call: TRBV3-1
j_call: TRBJ2-5
clone_size: few
d_call: .
cdr3_nt: TGTGCCAGCAGCCAAGTCAAGGGGGACCAAGAGACCCAGTACTTC
cdr3_aa: CASSQVKGDQETQYF

v_call: TRBV20-1
j_call: TRBJ1-4
clone_size: .
d_call: .
cdr3_nt: TGCAGTGCTAGAGCTTGGGGTGGGGTGGAGGAAAAACTGTTTTTT
cdr3_aa: CSARAWGGVEEKLFF

v_call: TRBV7-8
j_call: TRBJ1-5
clone_size: .
d_call: TRBD1
cdr3_nt: TGTGCCAGCAGCTTGGGGGGACAGGCGGAGCCCCAGCATTTT
cdr3_aa: CASSLGGQAEPQHF

v_call: TRBV4-3
j_call: TRBJ2-7
clone_size: .
d_call: .
cdr3_nt: TGCGCCAGCAGCCTTCATACGGGGCAGGCCTACGAGCAGAACTTC
cdr3_aa: CASSLHTGQAYEQNF

v_call: TRBV29-1
j_call: TRBJ2-4
clone_size: few
d_call: .
cdr3_nt: TGCAGCGTTGAGGCCCCCGGGGTTGAGACCAAAAACATTCAGTACTTC
cdr3_aa: CSVEAPGVETKNIQYF

v_call: TRBV11-1
j_call: TRBJ2-4
clone_size: .
d_call: TRBD1
cdr3_nt: TGTGCCAGCAGCGCCCGGGACAGACGCAAAAACATTCAGTACTTC
cdr3_aa: CASSARDRRKNIQYF

v_call: TRBV7-2
j_call: TRBJ2-3
clone_size: few
d_call: .
cdr3_nt: TGTGCCAGCAGCTATCAAGGGGGAACGCAGTATTTT
cdr3_aa: CASSYQGGTQYF